This record looks at one T cell receptor beta chain sequence and its context. Its antigen remains unidentified. No qualities accompany the bases; no much larger clone lies one base away. The library relied on the immunoSEQ multiplex PCR assay. Imported from immuneACCESS, the table was reduced by TCRdb to in-frame sequences with V and J called. These copies leave out some clones; in studies compared against another copy, an unresolved V gene accounts for under half, and the cause of the remainder is not known. The sample table shows 75,000 to 90,000 clones, and around 94% are seen once. The top ten clonotypes cover roughly 0.21% of the sample. The sample is drawn from a study of T cell changes during pregnancy in multiple sclerosis (dated by TCRdb to between 2018 and 2021). Broadly, across the study: In women with multiple sclerosis, the researchers looked at how the T cell repertoire shifted as pregnancy progressed.

Counted from cysteine to phenylalanine, this CDR3 has 13 amino acids. Left in the record is the CDR3 DNA by itself, 39 bases read in frame from the first base. CDR1 and CDR2 are drawn from the germline V gene: SGHRS, YFSETQ. Deletion took 4 bases off V and 4 bases off J, with a span of 10 bases between the germline ends. The sequence came from a female donor with multiple sclerosis, enrolled in a pregnancy study. Specimen: CD4+ T cells from peripheral blood mononuclear cells, collected before pregnancy. The sequence joins TRBV5-1 to TRBJ2-3; TRBD2 is possibly the D segment (5 matching bases). CDR3 region: CASSDLLADTQYF. In nucleotides, the sequence is TGCGCCAGCAGCGATCTACTAGCAGATACGCAGTATTTT.